This T cell receptor beta chain stems from a study of blood T cells in healthy people across ages. Regarding the study as a whole: Diversity of TCR beta correlated strongly with naive T cell percentage.

A remark on this clonotype: What it binds is not known.

Alongside a J-beta primer mix, a sample-barcoded 5' primer served in a second PCR lasting roughly 6 to 11 cycles. TCRdb re-called the 5' RACE reads through MiXCR, storing one row per CDR3 protein. The table lists over 750,000 distinct CDR3 sequences, around 25% of them singletons, with under 10% in the top ten. This sample also belongs to another study, concerning T cells of mothers and their children.

The sequence derives from a boy aged 10-17 years in good health. The sample was blood.

In nucleotides, the CDR3 is TGCGCCAGCAGCCAAGATCTGGGAATCACAGATACGCAGTATTTT. This codes for CASSQDLGITDTQYF. This rearrangement joins TRBV4-1 to TRBJ2-3; no clear D gene. CDR1 and CDR2 from the germline V gene are MGHRA and YSYEKL. This CDR3 contains 15 residues. Trimming removed 0 bases at V and 2 bases at J, with 9 bases between.